Shown below are 3 T cell receptor beta chains from a single sample sequenced in a study of T cell responses to AZD1222 COVID-19 vaccine. The table came from immunoSEQ multiplex PCR; TCRdb's copy has only in-frame clones and leaves some out. The data contain 150,000 to 200,000 clones, approximately 90% of them singletons. The material sequenced was peripheral blood, taken 28 days after the second AZD1222 dose. Source of these receptors: an adult who received the AZD1222 COVID-19 vaccine.

This sequence joins TRBV6-6 and TRBJ2-7; D may be TRBD1 or TRBD2 (5 bases each). The germline V gene has CDR1 MNHNY and CDR2 SVGAGI (reference sequence). This CDR3 has 14 amino acids. Trimming took 5 bases from V and 2 from J, leaving 13 bases between them. The CDR3: CASSVQDGTYEQYF. DNA for the CDR3: TGTGCCAGCAGTGTACAGGACGGGACCTACGAGCAGTACTTC.

This clone has just one count. The J gene is TRBJ1-1, the V gene TRBV6-5; 7 bases line up with TRBD1. CDR1 is MNHEY and CDR2 is SVGAGI in the germline V gene. Trimming removed 2 bases from V and 0 bases from J; junction bases left unmatched: 6. The CDR3 has 16 residues. The chain's CDR3 is CASSYPETGLNTEAFF. The CDR3 nucleotides are TGTGCCAGCAGTTACCCGGAGACAGGGTTGAACACTGAAGCTTTCTTT.

The chain carries TRBV7-2 and TRBJ2-7; 8 positions match TRBD1. J was trimmed by 2 bases and V by 3 bases; bases with no gene match: 3. Germline CDR1 is SGHTA and CDR2 is FQGNSA. CDR3 length: 14 residues. CDR3 coding DNA: TGTGCCAGCAGCTTTTCGGGACAGGCCTACGAGCAGTACTTC. This translates into CASSFSGQAYEQYF.